The 8 T cell receptor beta chains below all came from one sample that was sequenced in a study of T cells in Graves' hyperthyroidism and ophthalmopathy. TCR beta CDR3 regions were amplified from RNA transcripts. TCR CDR3 regions were first amplified by RT-PCR with HTBI primers. TCRdb used MiXCR to reprocess the multiplex PCR reads, holding one entry per CDR3 protein. The top ten clones hold under 8% of a sample with roughly 570,000 distinct CDR3 sequences, around 16% of them seen once. Specimen: blood. The source is a woman aged 25 to 39 with Graves' hyperthyroidism.

This clonotype was seen ten or more times. The chain is built from TRBV3-1 and TRBJ1-2; D not certain. The CDR3 is 14 amino acids. CDR1 is LGHDT and CDR2 is YNNKEL in the germline V gene (reference sequence). Trimming took off 4 bases at V and 0 bases at J, with 9 bases between the two ends. CDR3 sequence: CASSPRTANYGYTF. Here the CDR3 DNA reads TGTGCCAGCAGCCCCAGGACCGCTAACTATGGCTACACCTTC.

This clonotype occurred many times. This chain joins TRBV30 and TRBJ1-1, with 7 positions matching TRBD1. Germline lookup yields CDR1 GTSNPN and CDR2 SVGIG (reference sequence). CDR3 length: 11 residues. V was clipped by 1 base and J by 8 bases; unmatched bases: 1. This CDR3 reads CAWSEGAEAFF. Written as DNA, the CDR3 is TGTGCCTGGAGTGAGGGGGCAGAAGCTTTCTTT.

Comments on this clonotype: This may stem from a read error, because a much larger clone lies one nucleotide away. This chain uses TRBV6-5 with TRBJ2-3, with D perhaps TRBD2 (5 bases). The CDR3 totals 18 residues. Germline CDR1 is MNHEY and CDR2 is SVGAGI. The DNA for the CDR3 is TGTGCCGGCAGTTACTCGACCCCGAGGGAGACCCACACAGATACGCAGTATTTT. Translation gives CAGSYSTPRETHTDTQYF.

This clonotype was seen many times. V usage is TRBV13 and J usage is TRBJ1-1; weak D call: TRBD1 (5 bases). Germline V CDR1 and CDR2: PRHDT, FYEKMQ (reference sequence). Trimming removed 5 bases from V and 11 bases from J, with 15 bases in between. The CDR3 covers 12 residues. CDR3 sequence: CASSQAGLWAFF. The CDR3 DNA follows: TGTGCCAGCAGCCAGGCAGGGTTATGGGCTTTCTTT.

This clonotype appeared many times. This chain joins TRBV18 and TRBJ2-7; 8 positions match TRBD1. The V gene's germline CDR1 is KGHSH and CDR2 LQKENI. This CDR3 spans 13 amino acids. With V trimmed by 2 bases and J by 6 bases, 3 bases remained unmatched. The CDR3 reads CASSPSQGGEQYF. DNA of the CDR3: TGTGCCAGCTCACCATCACAGGGGGGCGAGCAGTACTTC.

In this sample, this clonotype turned up a few times. The J gene is TRBJ2-2, the V gene TRBV15; no clear D. Trimming left V 5 bases short and J 3 bases short, with 13 bases between. CDR3 size: 15 residues. Looked up from germline, CDR1 is LNHNV and CDR2 is YYDKDF (reference sequence). The DNA for the CDR3 is TGTGCCACCAGCCGTAAGGAGAGATACACCGGGGAGCTGTTTTTT. It translates to CATSRKERYTGELFF.

This clonotype occurred many times. The chain combines TRBV6-1 with TRBJ2-7; the match to TRBD2 covers 7 bases. The CDR3 length is 15 residues. Looked up from germline, CDR1 is MNHNS and CDR2 is SASEGT. The trim removed 8 bases at V and 4 bases at J, leaving 14 bases unmatched. This chain's CDR3 is CASGSEASGVYEQYF. The CDR3 coding sequence is TGTGCCAGCGGTTCGGAGGCTAGCGGAGTATACGAGCAGTACTTC.

Notes on this clonotype: A single base separates this from a much larger clone, so it may be a read error. This rearrangement joins TRBV5-1 to TRBJ2-2; the D is unclear. CDR1 is SGHRS, CDR2 YFSETQ, per germline. The CDR3 extends over 14 amino acids. The V and J ends lost 1 base and 6 bases respectively, with 10 bases between them. CDR3 nucleotides: TGCGCCAGCAGCTTGTTAGGTTATTCCGGGGAGCTGTTTTTT. Protein product: CASSLLGYSGELFF. Based on the CDR3 plus reference TRBV5-1 and TRBJ2-2, the full variable domain is KAGVTQTPRYLIKTRGQQVTLSCSPISGHRSVSWYQQTPGQGLQFLFEYFSETQRNKGNFPGRFSGRQFSNSRSEMNVSTLELGDSALYLCASSLLGYSGELFFGEGSRLTVL.